These 19 T cell receptor beta chains came from one sample sequenced in a study of blood T cells in healthy people across ages. The use of a sample-barcoded 5' primer and a J-beta primer mix characterized a second PCR of about 6 to 12 cycles. TCRdb called the 5' RACE reads again in MiXCR, with one record for every CDR3 protein. The data hold roughly 800,000 distinct CDR3 sequences, with roughly 50% observed a single time. The sequencing input was blood. The origin of the receptors is a man aged 25-40 years in good health.

The chain is built from TRBV6-1 and TRBJ1-5; tentative D call: TRBD1 (5 bases). CDR3 size: 13 residues. V was clipped by 9 bases and J by 5 bases, with 14 bases between them. Germline V gene data show CDR1 as MNHNS and CDR2 as SASEGT. Written as DNA, the CDR3 is TGTGCCAGTAAAGGGACGGAGTATCAGCCCCAGCATTTT. Protein sequence: CASKGTEYQPQHF.

The rearrangement links TRBV7-2 to TRBJ2-7; TRBD2 agrees at 8 bases. Unmatched junction bases numbered 5, after V lost 6 bases and J lost 4 bases. This CDR3 is built from 13 residues. Germline V CDR1 and CDR2: SGHTA, FQGNSA. DNA of the CDR3: TGTGCCAGCAGTTATAGCGGGGAGTACGAGCAGTACTTC. Residues: CASSYSGEYEQYF.

About this clonotype itself: This may stem from a read error, because a much larger clone lies one nucleotide away. The chain uses TRBV28 and TRBJ2-5; no definite D call. V lost 8 bases and J lost 11, with 21 bases in between. The germline CDR1 and CDR2 sequences are MDHEN and SYDVKM. This CDR3 comprises 13 residues. The CDR3 DNA reads TGTGCCAGCCTCCGGGCTGCTTTTTCTGAGCAGTACTTC. Residues: CASLRAAFSEQYF.

This clonotype came up a few times. This sequence joins TRBV5-1 and TRBJ1-1; TRBD1 matches at 7 bases. This CDR3 comprises 12 residues. Germline V gene sequence: CDR1 SGHRS, CDR2 YFSETQ. V gave up 4 bases and J gave up 8 bases; unmatched junction bases: 5. The CDR3 sequence is CASSVNRGEAFF. As DNA, the CDR3 is TGCGCCAGCAGCGTCAACAGGGGAGAAGCTTTCTTT.

The chain uses TRBV7-2 and TRBJ1-1; a possible D gene is TRBD1 (5 bases). The CDR3 is 14 residues long. The V and J ends lost 6 bases and 4 bases respectively, with 15 bases between them. In germline, CDR1 is SGHTA, CDR2 FQGNSA. CDR3 nucleotides: TGTGCCAGCAGGAGAGGGGTTCCCCTCACTGAAGCTTTCTTT. Its translation: CASRRGVPLTEAFF. Full variable domain (missing parts from reference TRBV7-2 and TRBJ1-1): GAGVSQSPSNKVTEKGKDVELRCDPISGHTALYWYRQSLGQGLEFLIYFQGNSAPDKSGLPSDRFSAERTGGSVSTLTIQRTQQEDSAVYLCASRRGVPLTEAFFGQGTRLTVV.

The V gene is TRBV9, the J gene TRBJ2-3; the D is unclear. CDR1 SGDLS and CDR2 YYNGEE come from the germline V gene. CDR3 length equals 15 residues. V was clipped by 3 bases and J by 0 bases, with 11 bases between them. This chain's CDR3 is CASSAARTSTDTQYF. CDR3 bases: TGTGCCAGCAGCGCCGCTCGCACGAGCACAGATACGCAGTATTTT.

The chain carries TRBV20-1 and TRBJ2-3, with TRBD2 matching over 10 bases. This CDR3 is built from 14 residues. Germline V gene lookup returns CDR1 DFQATT and CDR2 SNEGSKA (reference sequence). Trimming removed 0 bases from V and 4 bases from J; junction bases left unmatched: 1. CDR3 coding DNA: TGCAGTGCTAGAGACCTAGCGGGGGCAGATACGCAGTATTTT. Encoded protein: CSARDLAGADTQYF.

The chain recombines TRBV15 with TRBJ1-2; D uncertain. V lost 3 bases and J 13 bases, leaving 21 bases between the germline ends. The CDR3 extends over 14 amino acids. The germline V gene encodes CDR1 LNHNV and CDR2 YYDKDF (reference sequence). The DNA of the CDR3 is TGTGCCACCAGCAGGGGCTCGGACCTCCTGACGTGCACCTTC. Encoded protein: CATSRGSDLLTCTF. Drawing the rest from reference TRBV15 and TRBJ1-2, the complete variable domain is DAMVIQNPRYQVTQFGKPVTLSCSQTLNHNVMYWYQQKSSQAPKLLFHYYDKDFNNEADTPDNFQSRRPNTSFCFLDIRSPGLGDTAMYLCATSRGSDLLTCTFGSGTRLTVV.

This clonotype was recorded a few times. The V call is TRBV9, the J call TRBJ2-3; D is possibly TRBD1 or TRBD2 (5 bases each). The CDR3 has 12 amino acids. V shed 0 bases and J shed 7 bases, with 6 bases lying between them. Germline CDR1 and CDR2: SGDLS and YYNGEE. The CDR3 sequence: CASSVGGNTQYF. The CDR3 DNA reads as TGTGCCAGCAGCGTAGGGGGGAATACGCAGTATTTT. Based on the CDR3 plus reference TRBV9 and TRBJ2-3, the full variable domain is DSGVTQTPKHLITATGQRVTLRCSPRSGDLSVYWYQQSLDQGLQFLIQYYNGEERAKGNILERFSAQQFPDLHSELNLSSLELGDSALYFCASSVGGNTQYFGPGTRLTVL.

The chain combines TRBV10-3 with TRBJ2-1, with 9 bases that match TRBD2. Per the germline V gene, CDR1 is ENHRY and CDR2 is SYGVKD. Losses at the gene ends were 8 bases for V and 13 bases for J; bases not matched to a gene: 15. The CDR3 loop spans 14 amino acids. The CDR3 DNA is TGTGCCATCGCCGAAGCCACCATAGCGGGGGAACAGTTCTTC. Encoded protein: CAIAEATIAGEQFF.

This chain links TRBV6-5 with TRBJ2-6; 8 nucleotides align to TRBD2. The germline V gene has CDR1 MNHEY and CDR2 SVGAGI. Losses at the gene ends were 4 bases for V and 2 bases for J; bases not matched to a gene: 10. This CDR3 is 18 amino acids long. DNA for the CDR3: TGTGCCAGCAGTTCGCGGGGGGACCCCGCTACTGGGGCCAACGTCCTGACTTTC. The encoded protein is CASSSRGDPATGANVLTF.

J is TRBJ1-1 and V is TRBV6-2 or TRBV6-3; 9 bases are shared with TRBD1. Unmatched junction bases numbered 1, after V lost 2 bases and J lost 0 bases. Germline V gene data show CDR1 as MNHEY and CDR2 as SVGEGT. The CDR3 covers 15 residues. As DNA, the CDR3 is TGTGCCAGCAGTTACGGGACAGGGTTGAACACTGAAGCTTTCTTT. Its translation is CASSYGTGLNTEAFF.

The chain uses TRBV25-1 and TRBJ2-5; 9 nucleotides line up with TRBD2. Unmatched junction bases numbered 11, after V lost 1 base and J lost 5 bases. CDR3 length: 17 amino acids. Germline V gene lookup returns CDR1 MGHDK and CDR2 SYGVNS. CDR3 in DNA: TGTGCCAGCAGTGAATCCGAGGGTAGCGGGAGTTGGGAGACCCAGTACTTC. This gives the protein CASSESEGSGSWETQYF.

CDR3 loop: CAIRGRGQDGYTF. The CDR3 DNA follows: TGTGCCATCAGGGGCAGGGGGCAGGATGGCTACACCTTC. The gene calls are TRBV10-3 and TRBJ1-2, with TRBD1 identical over 8 bases. J lost 6 bases, V lost 6 bases, and 6 bases had no gene match. The CDR3 extends over 13 amino acids. Looked up from germline, CDR1 is ENHRY and CDR2 is SYGVKD.

The chain employs TRBV20-1 and TRBJ1-6; a possible D gene is TRBD1 (6 bases). V lost 4 bases and J 10 bases, leaving 11 bases between the germline ends. The CDR3 totals 12 residues. CDR1 DFQATT and CDR2 SNEGSKA come from the germline V gene (reference sequence). The CDR3 is CSAIQGQSPLHF. CDR3 sequence (DNA): TGCAGTGCTATCCAGGGGCAGTCACCCCTCCACTTT.

This clonotype was counted a few times. The V and J genes are TRBV2 and TRBJ2-1; 10 bases map to TRBD1. The last part of the DNA fits TRBJ2-7 better; the J call may be wrong. Germline assignment: CDR1 SNHLY and CDR2 FYNNEI. The CDR3 runs 15 residues. The CDR3 nucleotides are TGTGCCAGCAGATTGGGGACAGGGGACTACAATGAGCAGTACTTC. It specifies CASRLGTGDYNEQYF.

This clonotype has more than one count but fewer than ten. The chain links TRBV10-3 to TRBJ2-1; 7 nucleotides line up with TRBD2. CDR1 and CDR2 from the germline V gene are ENHRY and SYGVKD. J lost 5 bases, V lost 10 bases, and 11 bases had no gene match. CDR3 length: 14 residues. In DNA, the CDR3 is TGTGCCACGGGCCTGGCGGGGGACCACAATGAGCAGTTCTTC. Its protein product is CATGLAGDHNEQFF.

This rearrangement joins TRBV12-5 to TRBJ2-3; no reliable D call. This CDR3 is 14 amino acids long. Germline CDR1 reads LGHNT; CDR2 reads FRNRAP. Trimming left V 4 bases short and J 4 bases short, with 12 bases between. The CDR3 DNA reads as TGTGCTAGTGGTTCTGATATAAATTCAGATACGCAGTATTTT. Its protein product is CASGSDINSDTQYF.

The chain uses TRBV25-1 and TRBJ2-3; 10 nucleotides align to TRBD1. With 3 bases clipped from V and 14 bases from J, the junction kept 5 bases outside the gene matches. The CDR3 extends over 12 amino acids. Germline loops: CDR1 MGHDK, CDR2 SYGVNS. This chain's CDR3 is CASSDGTGARYF. Here the CDR3 DNA reads TGTGCCAGCAGTGACGGGACAGGGGCGCGGTATTTT. Looking up the rest from reference TRBV25-1 and TRBJ2-3 gives the full variable domain: EADIYQTPRYLVIGTGKKITLECSQTMGHDKMYWYQQDPGMELHLIHYSYGVNSTEKGDLSSESTVSRIRTEHFPLTLESARPSHTSQYLCASSDGTGARYFGPGTRLTVL.